The clone carrying this T cell receptor (beta chain) was detected many times. The V end lost 3 bases, the J end lost 8 bases, and 14 bases lay between the germline ends. CDR3 length: 14 amino acids. The record originates from a study of molecular identifiers for immune sequencing clone quantification. TCRdb passed the PCR reads through MiXCR, listing each CDR3 protein once. The sample lists more than 550,000 distinct CDR3 sequences, about 25% seen once, with approximately 0.75% in the top ten. The V and J genes are TRBV12-3 or TRBV12-4 and TRBJ2-4; D may be TRBD2 (7 bases). Sequenced sample: naive CD8+ T cells from blood, with Jurkat cell RNA spiked in. Stated subset: FACS-sorted CD8+CD4-CCR7+CD45RA+ naive T cells. The receptor was derived from a human donor in good health. Some libraries in this study had Jurkat cell RNA spiked in. The CDR3, as DNA: TGTGCCAGCAGTTTTGCGGGGGAGGGGGACATTCAGTACTTC. It encodes CASSFAGEGDIQYF.